The 23 T cell receptor beta chains presented below share a single source sample, sequenced in a study of T cell changes during pregnancy in multiple sclerosis. The repertoire was sequenced with immunoSEQ multiplex PCR; TCRdb's copy has only in-frame clones and lacks some. The sample has some 21,000 clones, 75% to 95% seen once. Sequenced here: CD4+ T cells from peripheral blood mononuclear cells, sampled in the third trimester of pregnancy. These receptors were obtained from a female donor with multiple sclerosis, enrolled in a pregnancy study.

CDR3 sequence: CARRGFGNTIYF. The CDR3 coding sequence is TGTGCCCGACGGGGATTCGGAAACACCATATATTTT. This chain uses TRBV30 with TRBJ1-3, with no clear D. CDR3 size: 12 residues. Trimming cost V 8 bases and J 4 bases, with 12 bases left between them. Germline assignment: CDR1 GTSNPN and CDR2 SVGIG (reference sequence).

V usage is TRBV7-3 and J usage is TRBJ2-2; 13 bases align to TRBD2. Germline lookup yields CDR1 SGHTA and CDR2 FQGTGA. V lost 3 bases, J lost 7 bases, and 11 bases stayed unmatched. This CDR3 is built from 18 residues. The CDR3 sequence is CASSFSLAGGVPGGELFF. CDR3 sequence (DNA): TGTGCCAGCAGCTTCTCACTAGCGGGGGGGGTTCCTGGCGGGGAGCTGTTTTTT.

J is TRBJ2-2 and V is TRBV19; D is uncertain. There are 14 residues in the CDR3. CDR1 and CDR2 from the germline V gene are LNHDA and SQIVND (reference sequence). V was clipped by 5 bases and J by 4 bases, with 11 bases between them. In DNA, the CDR3 is TGTGCCAGTAGTCTAAACAGCCTCACCGGGGAGCTGTTTTTT. This codes for CASSLNSLTGELFF.

The V and J genes are TRBV28 and TRBJ2-1; 11 bases line up with TRBD1. Germline assignment: CDR1 MDHEN and CDR2 SYDVKM. Losses at the gene ends were 11 bases for V and 8 bases for J; bases not matched to a gene: 8. The CDR3 consists of 13 residues. CDR3 region: CAGGDRGTDEQFF. In DNA, the CDR3 is TGTGCCGGGGGGGACAGGGGGACGGATGAGCAGTTCTTC.

The gene calls are TRBV27 and TRBJ2-3; 7 positions agree with TRBD1. The CDR3 is 16 residues long. J lost 5 bases, V lost 4 bases, and 12 bases had no gene match. Germline V gives CDR1 MNHEY, CDR2 SMNVEV (reference sequence). CDR3: CASSSTGAALGDTQYF. CDR3 nucleotides: TGTGCCAGCAGTTCAACAGGGGCGGCATTGGGAGATACGCAGTATTTT.

The CDR3 nucleotides read TGCGCCAGCAGCTTGGCCGGAGGCGGGGTGGCCTACAATGAGCAGTTCTTC. Protein: CASSLAGGGVAYNEQFF. The chain uses TRBV5-1 and TRBJ2-1; a possible D gene is TRBD2 (6 bases). The CDR3 length is 17 residues. Trimming removed 0 bases at V and 2 bases at J, with 15 bases between. Germline lookup yields CDR1 SGHRS and CDR2 YFSETQ.

This chain connects TRBV6-6 to TRBJ2-3; D is undetermined. Germline assignment: CDR1 MNHNY and CDR2 SVGAGI (reference sequence). The CDR3 is 14 amino acids. Trimming left V 0 bases short and J 5 bases short, with 9 bases between. The CDR3 loop is CASSYSPGVDTQYF. In nucleotides, the CDR3 is TGTGCCAGCAGTTACTCGCCGGGTGTAGATACGCAGTATTTT.

V and J are TRBV6-6 and TRBJ2-2, with D perhaps TRBD1 (6 bases). The CDR3 has 13 residues. Germline-derived CDR1 and CDR2 are MNHNY and SVGAGI (reference sequence). V lost 5 bases to trimming and J lost 3 bases, with 7 bases between them. CDR3 sequence (DNA): TGTGCCAGCAGTAGGACAGACACCGGGGAGCTGTTTTTT. Protein sequence: CASSRTDTGELFF.

V gene TRBV5-4 combines with J gene TRBJ2-7; a weak D match, TRBD1 (6 bases). This CDR3 contains 13 residues. Germline V gene lookup returns CDR1 SGHNT and CDR2 YYREEE (reference sequence). The V end lost 0 bases, the J end lost 3 bases, and 7 bases lay between the germline ends. CDR3 protein: CASSLGGGYEQYF. The CDR3 region has the DNA TGTGCCAGCAGCTTGGGAGGGGGCTACGAGCAGTACTTC. The full variable domain, rest sourced from reference TRBV5-4 and TRBJ2-7, is ETGVTQSPTHLIKTRGQQVTLRCSSQSGHNTVSWYQQALGQGPQFIFQYYREEENGRGNFPPRFSGLQFPNYSSELNVNALELDDSALYLCASSLGGGYEQYFGPGTRLTVT.

The J gene is TRBJ1-5, the V gene TRBV10-1; 9 bases align to TRBD1. CDR1 and CDR2 (germline): WNHNN, SYGVQD (reference sequence). The CDR3 runs 16 residues. The trim removed 8 bases at V and 0 bases at J, leaving 8 bases unmatched. The DNA for the CDR3 is TGCGCCAGCGACCGGGACAGGGAATATAGCAATCAGCCCCAGCATTTT. Amino acid sequence: CASDRDREYSNQPQHF.

This chain joins TRBV11-3 and TRBJ1-1; 7 nucleotides line up with TRBD1. Germline CDR1 and CDR2: SGHNT and YENEEA. CDR3 length equals 13 residues. V gave up 1 base and J gave up 8 bases; unmatched junction bases: 4. In DNA, the CDR3 is TGTGCCAGCAGCTTAGGTAACAGGGGCGAAGCTTTCTTT. Its protein is CASSLGNRGEAFF.

The chain couples TRBV5-1 to TRBJ1-2; TRBD1 matches 8 bases. Germline trimming cut 0 bases from V and 1 base from J; bases unmatched to any gene: 2. The germline CDR1 and CDR2 sequences are SGHRS and YFSETQ. This CDR3 comprises 15 residues. The CDR3 nucleotides read TGCGCCAGCAGCTTGGTGACAGGGGTTAACTATGGCTACACCTTC. This codes for CASSLVTGVNYGYTF.

The J gene is TRBJ1-1, the V gene TRBV6-1, with a possible D match to TRBD1 (5 bases). CDR1 MNHNS and CDR2 SASEGT come from the germline V gene. The CDR3 has 14 amino acids. The V and J ends lost 0 bases and 4 bases respectively, with 9 bases between them. The DNA for the CDR3 is TGTGCCAGCAGTGAAGCAGGGGTGATCACTGAAGCTTTCTTT. It is translated as CASSEAGVITEAFF.

This clone was recorded once. The V and J genes are TRBV7-2 and TRBJ2-2; no reliable D call. This CDR3 contains 14 residues. The V end was cut by 2 bases, the J end by 2 bases, with 6 bases between. CDR1 and CDR2 from the germline V gene are SGHTA and FQGNSA. CDR3 nucleotides: TGTGCCAGCAGCTTATCGCGTAACACCGGGGAGCTGTTTTTT. It is translated as CASSLSRNTGELFF.

This chain links TRBV5-1 with TRBJ2-3; unclear D gene. CDR3 size: 14 residues. Trimming took 1 base from V and 5 from J, leaving 11 bases between them. The germline V gene has CDR1 SGHRS and CDR2 YFSETQ. The CDR3 loop reads CASSLYPSGDTQYF. The CDR3 DNA sequence: TGCGCCAGCAGCTTGTACCCCTCGGGAGATACGCAGTATTTT.

This chain uses TRBV18 with TRBJ2-7; D is ambiguous. Germline V gene data show CDR1 as KGHSH and CDR2 as LQKENI. The V and J ends lost 2 bases and 3 bases respectively, with 8 bases between them. This CDR3 is 13 amino acids long. CDR3: CASSPSQRYEQYF. CDR3 bases: TGTGCCAGCTCACCAAGCCAGCGCTACGAGCAGTACTTC.

The V call is TRBV11-1, the J call TRBJ2-3, with 9 bases lining up with TRBD2. The germline CDR1 and CDR2 sequences are SGHAT and FQDESV (reference sequence). The CDR3 totals 18 residues. J was trimmed by 2 bases and V by 1 base; bases with no gene match: 10. CDR3 bases: TGTGCCAGCAGCTTAGGAAGACTAGCGGTTATTTACACAGATACGCAGTATTTT. Its protein is CASSLGRLAVIYTDTQYF.

V usage is TRBV7-6 and J usage is TRBJ1-2, with D tentatively TRBD1 (6 bases). CDR3 length: 14 residues. V lost 5 bases and J 4 bases, leaving 14 bases between the germline ends. Germline assignment: CDR1 SGHVS and CDR2 FNYEAQ. Here the CDR3 reads CASSTLQGSYGYTF. The CDR3 DNA follows: TGTGCCAGCAGCACCCTTCAGGGGAGCTATGGCTACACCTTC.

CDR3 region: CASSLTQGTQHF. The CDR3, as DNA: TGTGCCAGCAGTCTTACACAGGGGACCCAGCATTTT. The chain joins TRBV28 to TRBJ1-5; 7 positions agree with TRBD1. After removal of 5 bases from V and 11 bases from J, the junction contained 6 bases not matched to a gene. This CDR3 contains 12 residues. CDR1 and CDR2 (germline): MDHEN, SYDVKM.

This chain links TRBV28 with TRBJ2-7, with D perhaps matching TRBD1 (6 bases). The CDR3 consists of 13 residues. Germline V gene lookup returns CDR1 MDHEN and CDR2 SYDVKM. The V end lost 8 bases, the J end lost 0 bases, and 11 bases lay between the germline ends. As DNA, the CDR3 is TGTGCCAGCTTCACAGGGAGCTCCTACGAGCAGTACTTC. The encoded protein is CASFTGSSYEQYF. The entire variable domain, with the rest obtained from reference TRBV28 and TRBJ2-7, is as follows: DVKVTQSSRYLVKRTGEKVFLECVQDMDHENMFWYRQDPGLGLRLIYFSYDVKMKEKGDIPEGYSVSREKKERFSLILESASTNQTSMYLCASFTGSSYEQYFGPGTRLTVT.

The rearrangement links TRBV19 to TRBJ1-2; no clear D gene. The V gene lost 4 bases and the J gene lost 7 bases, with 7 bases spanning the gap. The CDR3 is 11 amino acids. Germline values: CDR1 LNHDA, CDR2 SQIVND (reference sequence). The CDR3 bases are TGTGCCAGTAGTAAACGAGGTGGCTACACCTTC. Amino acids: CASSKRGGYTF. Variable domain in full (rest from reference TRBV19 and TRBJ1-2): DGGITQSPKYLFRKEGQNVTLSCEQNLNHDAMYWYRQDPGQGLRLIYYSQIVNDFQKGDIAEGYSVSREKKESFPLTVTSAQKNPTAFYLCASSKRGGYTFGSGTRLTVV.

V gene TRBV7-2 combines with J gene TRBJ2-1, with 8 bases identical to TRBD2. Per germline, CDR1 SGHTA and CDR2 FQGNSA. The CDR3 extends over 15 amino acids. V shed 1 base and J 5 bases; nucleotides not matched to a gene: 4. The CDR3 bases are TGTGCCAGCAGCTTAGTTGGGACTAGAAACAATGAGCAGTTCTTC. Translation: CASSLVGTRNNEQFF.

The J gene is TRBJ1-4, the V gene TRBV18; 9 bases are shared with TRBD1. Germline-derived CDR1 and CDR2 are KGHSH and LQKENI. The CDR3 has 17 amino acids. Trimming at V came to 0 bases and at J to 0 bases, leaving 2 bases not matched to a gene. Here the CDR3 reads CASSPPGQGTTNEKLFF. The CDR3 coding sequence is TGTGCCAGCTCACCACCGGGACAGGGAACAACTAATGAAAAACTGTTTTTT.